A selection of T cell receptor beta chains follows, all from one sample in a study of T cell responses to AZD1222 COVID-19 vaccine. Method: immunoSEQ multiplex PCR; TCRdb's copy keeps in-frame clones and lacks some. The sample has more than 150,000 clones; approximately 94% are singletons. The sequences come from peripheral blood, collected 28 days after the second AZD1222 dose. The receptor set was obtained from an adult who received the AZD1222 COVID-19 vaccine. The CDR3 runs from the conserved cysteine through the conserved F or W.

TRBV5-5	TRBJ2-2	CASSPATGVGGTGELFF
TRBV19	TRBJ2-2	CASSSDRTSIGGELFF
TRBV12-3/TRBV12-4	TRBJ1-2	CASSPGTGTVLF
TRBV19	TRBJ2-3	CASSMLRASTDTQYF
TRBV11-2	TRBJ2-3	CASSGTSGRVKLSTDTQYF
TRBV10-3	TRBJ1-3	CAISTNGAYSGNTIYF
TRBV7-2	TRBJ1-5	CASSSGQGAYQPQHF
TRBV7-2	TRBJ2-1	CASSLPRESASSYNEQFF
TRBV27	TRBJ2-7	CASSSSYEQYF
TRBV6-5	TRBJ1-1	CASSSGARSAFF
TRBV10-1	TRBJ1-2	CASSGMTGFPFSGYTF
TRBV20-1	TRBJ2-4	CSASFQGRGIQYF
TRBV27	TRBJ1-1	CASSFSGTGENTEAFF
TRBV9	TRBJ1-4	CASSTRGDLWEKLFF
TRBV27	TRBJ2-2	CASTLGPTPSGELFF
TRBV25-1	TRBJ1-3	CASSGRGLFGNTIYF
TRBV28	TRBJ1-1	CASSFVRQGRNTEAFF
TRBV6-2/TRBV6-3	TRBJ2-1	CASSYSRGLGEQFF
TRBV7-3	TRBJ2-5	CASSLRGNRGQETQYF
TRBV7-2	TRBJ2-1	CASSLQTGGYNEQFF
TRBV15	TRBJ2-3	CATSTTASTDTQYF
TRBV2	TRBJ2-3	CAQLGDRGDTQYF
TRBV5-1	TRBJ1-3	CASSRWGDTIYF
TRBV6-5	TRBJ1-1	CASSYDRDTEAFF
TRBV20-1	TRBJ2-7	CSASGQVSYEQYF
TRBV6-2/TRBV6-3	TRBJ1-1	CASSPGWTAQNTEAFF
TRBV7-8	TRBJ1-1	CASSLAVQGPYTEAFF
TRBV6-5	TRBJ1-1	CASSYERAAEAFF
TRBV7-9	TRBJ1-4	CASSKDSPRVGKLFF
TRBV5-4	TRBJ2-1	CASSGGTGTGGYNEQFF
TRBV5-4	TRBJ2-7	CASSFSGGAPEQYF
TRBV5-1	TRBJ1-1	CASSHRDVMGTPEAFF
TRBV6-1	TRBJ2-7	CASSESWREGHEQYF
TRBV3-1/TRBV3-2	TRBJ1-1	CASSQFWGMNTEAFF
TRBV7-7	TRBJ2-1	CASSPKREGPAGGNNEQFF
TRBV5-6	TRBJ2-7	CASRGAGASSYEQYF
TRBV28	TRBJ1-5	CASSFGTGGSQPQHF
TRBV19	TRBJ2-3	CASSLPGLAAADTQYF
TRBV5-4	TRBJ1-6	CASSLMPQRRNSPLHF
TRBV2	TRBJ2-1	CASMGLAGMGSYNEQFF
TRBV6-6	TRBJ1-2	CASSSRGGIGYTF
TRBV29-1	TRBJ1-5	CSVLTGLQGQPQHF
TRBV10-3	TRBJ2-7	CAISDDRSNYEQYF
TRBV6-4	TRBJ2-3	CASSASGGADTQYF